This section outlines one T cell receptor (beta chain) sequence together with its context. Germline CDR1 and CDR2: LNHDA and SQIVND (reference sequence). The CDR3 is made up of 14 amino acids. V was cut by 0 bases and J by 1 base, with 6 bases left in between. Researchers prepared the TCRbeta library using unique molecular identifiers, the study reports. TCRdb re-analysed the PCR reads in MiXCR, keeping a single row per CDR3 protein. The sample comprises 250,000 or so distinct CDR3 sequences, 20% to 30% of which are singletons, and more than 4.5% rests with the top ten. The data stem from a study of T-cell reconstitution after alpha-beta-depleted transplantation in children.

The specimen was PBMCs, mostly from graft donor cells, collected 360 days after TCRalphabeta/CD19-depleted stem cell transplant. This sequence was found in a female patient between 2 and 15 years old who had a stem cell transplant for congenital amegakaryocytic thrombocytopenia, so the T cells may come from the graft donor. V is TRBV19 and J is TRBJ1-1; D uncertain. CDR3 nucleotide sequence: TGTGCCAGTAGTATAGATATCTGGAACACTGAAGCTTTCTTT. Its translation is CASSIDIWNTEAFF.